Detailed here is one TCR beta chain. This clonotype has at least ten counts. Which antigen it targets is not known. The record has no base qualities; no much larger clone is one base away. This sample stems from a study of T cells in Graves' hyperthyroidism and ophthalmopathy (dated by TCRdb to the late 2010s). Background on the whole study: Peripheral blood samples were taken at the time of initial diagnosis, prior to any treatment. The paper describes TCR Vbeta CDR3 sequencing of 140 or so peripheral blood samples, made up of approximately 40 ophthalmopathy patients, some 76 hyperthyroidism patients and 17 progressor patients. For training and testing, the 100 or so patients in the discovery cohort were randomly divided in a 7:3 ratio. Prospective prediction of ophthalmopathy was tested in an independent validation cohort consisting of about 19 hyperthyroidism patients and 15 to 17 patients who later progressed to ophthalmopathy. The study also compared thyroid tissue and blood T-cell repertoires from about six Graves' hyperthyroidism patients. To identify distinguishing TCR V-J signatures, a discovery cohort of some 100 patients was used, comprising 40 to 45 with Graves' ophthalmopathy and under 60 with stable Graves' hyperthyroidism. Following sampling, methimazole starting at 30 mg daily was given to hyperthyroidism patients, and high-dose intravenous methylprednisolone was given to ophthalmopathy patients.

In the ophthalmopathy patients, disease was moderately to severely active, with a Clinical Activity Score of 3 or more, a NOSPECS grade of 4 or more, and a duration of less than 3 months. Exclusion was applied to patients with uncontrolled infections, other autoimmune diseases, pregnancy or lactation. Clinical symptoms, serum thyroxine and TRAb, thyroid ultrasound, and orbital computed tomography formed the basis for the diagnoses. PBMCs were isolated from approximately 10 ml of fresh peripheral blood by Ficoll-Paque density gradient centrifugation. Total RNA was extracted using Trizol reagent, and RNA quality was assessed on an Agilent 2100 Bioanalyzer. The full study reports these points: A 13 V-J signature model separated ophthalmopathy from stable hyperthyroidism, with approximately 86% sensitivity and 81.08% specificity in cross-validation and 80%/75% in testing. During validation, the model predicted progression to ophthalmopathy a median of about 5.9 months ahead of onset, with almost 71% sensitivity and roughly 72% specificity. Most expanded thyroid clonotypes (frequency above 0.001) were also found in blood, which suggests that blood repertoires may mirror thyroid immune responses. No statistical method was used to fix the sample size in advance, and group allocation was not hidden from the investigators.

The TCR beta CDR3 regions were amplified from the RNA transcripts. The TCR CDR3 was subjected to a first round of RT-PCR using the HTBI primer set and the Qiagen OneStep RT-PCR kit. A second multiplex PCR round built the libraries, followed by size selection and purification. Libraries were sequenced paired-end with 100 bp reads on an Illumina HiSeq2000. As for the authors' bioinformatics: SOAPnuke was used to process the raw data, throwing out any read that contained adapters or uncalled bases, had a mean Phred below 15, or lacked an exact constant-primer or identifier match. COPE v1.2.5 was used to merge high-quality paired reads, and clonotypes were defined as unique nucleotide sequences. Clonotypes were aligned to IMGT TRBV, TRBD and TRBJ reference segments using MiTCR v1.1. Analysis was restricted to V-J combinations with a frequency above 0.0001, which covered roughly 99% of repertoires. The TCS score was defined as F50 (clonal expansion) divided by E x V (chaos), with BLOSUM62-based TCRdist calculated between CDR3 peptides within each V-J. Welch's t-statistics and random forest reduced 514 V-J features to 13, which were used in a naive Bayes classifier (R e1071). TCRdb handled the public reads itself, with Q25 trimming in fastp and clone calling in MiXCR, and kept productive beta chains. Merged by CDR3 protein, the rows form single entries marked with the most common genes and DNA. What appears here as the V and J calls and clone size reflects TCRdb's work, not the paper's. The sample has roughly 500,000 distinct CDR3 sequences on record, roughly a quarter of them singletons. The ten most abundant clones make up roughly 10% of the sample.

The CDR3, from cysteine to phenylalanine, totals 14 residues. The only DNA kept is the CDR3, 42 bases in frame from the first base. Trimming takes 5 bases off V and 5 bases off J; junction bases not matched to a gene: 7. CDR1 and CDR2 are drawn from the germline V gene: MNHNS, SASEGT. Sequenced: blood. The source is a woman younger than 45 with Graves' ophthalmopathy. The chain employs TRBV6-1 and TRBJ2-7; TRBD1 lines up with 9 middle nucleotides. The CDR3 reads CASSQGTGTNEQYF. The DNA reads TGTGCCAGCAGTCAAGGGACAGGGACCAACGAGCAGTACTTC.